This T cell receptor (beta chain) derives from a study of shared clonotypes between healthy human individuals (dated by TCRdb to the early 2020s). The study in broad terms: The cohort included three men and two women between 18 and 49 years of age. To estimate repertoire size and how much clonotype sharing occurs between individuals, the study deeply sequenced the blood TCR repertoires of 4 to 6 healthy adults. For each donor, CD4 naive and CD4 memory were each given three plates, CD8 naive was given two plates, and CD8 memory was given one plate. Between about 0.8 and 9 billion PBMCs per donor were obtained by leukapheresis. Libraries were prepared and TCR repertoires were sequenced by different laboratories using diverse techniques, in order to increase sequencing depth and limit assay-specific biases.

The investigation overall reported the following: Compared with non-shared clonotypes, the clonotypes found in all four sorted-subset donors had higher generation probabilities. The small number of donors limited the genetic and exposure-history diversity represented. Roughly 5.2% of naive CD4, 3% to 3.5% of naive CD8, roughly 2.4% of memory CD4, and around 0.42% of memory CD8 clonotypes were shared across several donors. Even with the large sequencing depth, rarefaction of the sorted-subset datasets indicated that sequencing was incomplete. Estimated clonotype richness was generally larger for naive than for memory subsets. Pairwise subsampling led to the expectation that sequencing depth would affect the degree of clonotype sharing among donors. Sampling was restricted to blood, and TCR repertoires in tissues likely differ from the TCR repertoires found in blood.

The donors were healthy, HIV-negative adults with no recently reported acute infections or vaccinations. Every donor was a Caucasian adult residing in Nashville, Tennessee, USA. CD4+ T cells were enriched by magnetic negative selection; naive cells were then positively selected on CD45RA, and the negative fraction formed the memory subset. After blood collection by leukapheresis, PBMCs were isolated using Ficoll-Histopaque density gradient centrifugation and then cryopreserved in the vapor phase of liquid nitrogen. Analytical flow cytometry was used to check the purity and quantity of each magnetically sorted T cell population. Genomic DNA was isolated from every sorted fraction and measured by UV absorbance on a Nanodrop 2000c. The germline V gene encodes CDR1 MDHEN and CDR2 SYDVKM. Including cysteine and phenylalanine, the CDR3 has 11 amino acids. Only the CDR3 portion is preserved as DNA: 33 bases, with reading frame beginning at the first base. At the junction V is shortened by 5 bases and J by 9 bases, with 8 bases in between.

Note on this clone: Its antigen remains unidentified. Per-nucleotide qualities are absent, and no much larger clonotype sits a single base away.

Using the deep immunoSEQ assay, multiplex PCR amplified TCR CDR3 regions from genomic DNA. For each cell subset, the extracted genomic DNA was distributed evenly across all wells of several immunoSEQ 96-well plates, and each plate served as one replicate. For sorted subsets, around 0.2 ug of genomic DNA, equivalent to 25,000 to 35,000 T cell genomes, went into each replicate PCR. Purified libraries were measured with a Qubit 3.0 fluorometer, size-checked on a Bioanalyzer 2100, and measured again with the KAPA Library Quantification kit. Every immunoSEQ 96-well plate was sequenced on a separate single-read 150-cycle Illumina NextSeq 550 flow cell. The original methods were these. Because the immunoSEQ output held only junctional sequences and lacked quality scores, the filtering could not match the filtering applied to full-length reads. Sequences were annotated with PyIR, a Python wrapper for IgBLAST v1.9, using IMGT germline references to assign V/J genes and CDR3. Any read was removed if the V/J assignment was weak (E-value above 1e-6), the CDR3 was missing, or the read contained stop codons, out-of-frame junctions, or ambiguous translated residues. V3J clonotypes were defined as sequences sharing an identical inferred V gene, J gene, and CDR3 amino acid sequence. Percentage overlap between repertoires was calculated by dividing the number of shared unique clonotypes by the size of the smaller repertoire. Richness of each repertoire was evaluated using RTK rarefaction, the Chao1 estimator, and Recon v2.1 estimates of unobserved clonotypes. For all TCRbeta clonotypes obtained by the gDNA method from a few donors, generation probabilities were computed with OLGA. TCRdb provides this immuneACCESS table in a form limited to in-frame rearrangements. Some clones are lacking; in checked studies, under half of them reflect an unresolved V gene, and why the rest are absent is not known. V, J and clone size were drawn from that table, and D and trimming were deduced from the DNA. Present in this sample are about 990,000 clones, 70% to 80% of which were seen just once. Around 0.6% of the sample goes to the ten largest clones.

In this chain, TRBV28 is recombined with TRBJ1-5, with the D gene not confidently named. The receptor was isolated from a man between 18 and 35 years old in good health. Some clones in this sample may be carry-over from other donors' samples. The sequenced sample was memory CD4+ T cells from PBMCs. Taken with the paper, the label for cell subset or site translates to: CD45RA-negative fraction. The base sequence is TGTGCCAGCAGTGGGCGGCGGCCCCAGCATTTT. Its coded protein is CASSGRRPQHF.